The 27 T cell receptor beta chains reported below all come from one sample, sequenced in a study of blood T cell repertoires in COVID-19. The data were produced by immunoSEQ multiplex PCR, yet TCRdb's version contains in-frame clones alone and is incomplete. The table has about 270,000 clones, approximately 89% seen once; the top ten hold approximately 2.5%. What was sequenced was PBMCs or T cells enriched from blood (not recorded which). Every receptor here comes from a woman under 30 who had recovered from COVID-19.

The chain has TRBV11-2 and TRBJ2-5; the match to TRBD2 covers 8 bases. This CDR3 is 16 amino acids long. Germline assignment: CDR1 SGHAT and CDR2 FQNNGV. The V gene end was trimmed by 0 bases and the J gene end by 5 bases; junction bases not matched to a gene: 8. The CDR3 loop is CASSLDRTGGSETQYF. The CDR3 DNA is TGTGCCAGCAGCTTAGATCGAACGGGAGGGTCTGAGACCCAGTACTTC.

The chain combines TRBV7-2 with TRBJ2-3; D is undetermined. Between the trimmed V and J ends, which lost 4 bases and 8 bases, there was a span of 13 bases. CDR3 size: 13 residues. Germline loops: CDR1 SGHTA, CDR2 FQGNSA. The CDR3 DNA sequence: TGTGCCAGCAGCTCCTCCCCCCCGGGTACGCAGTATTTT. Encoded protein: CASSSSPPGTQYF.

The chain employs TRBV29-1 and TRBJ2-1, with 7 bases lining up with TRBD1. V shed 3 bases, J shed 7 bases, and the junction held 12 bases outside the gene matches. Germline V gene lookup returns CDR1 SQVTM and CDR2 ANQGSEA. This CDR3 spans 15 amino acids. The CDR3 DNA reads TGCAGCGTTGACGGGCAGCAGGGGGTTGGTAATGAGCAGTTCTTC. Translated, it gives CSVDGQQGVGNEQFF.

The rearrangement uses TRBV12-2 and TRBJ2-5; TRBD2, the table's D call, lacks a check against the DNA. TRBV12-2 is a pseudogene locus. The CDR3 runs to 16 residues. CDR3 coding DNA: TGTGCAAGTCGCTTAATAGTTCGGGGGGGCTCTCGGACCCAGTACTTC. The encoded protein is CASRLIVRGGSRTQYF.

The chain has TRBV29-1 and TRBJ1-2; D is perhaps TRBD1 (6 bases). Germline V CDR1 and CDR2: SQVTM, ANQGSEA. Trimming cost V 2 bases and J 7 bases, with 17 bases left between them. The length of the CDR3 is 14 residues. The CDR3 region is CSVEPVKGVSGYTF. The CDR3 DNA reads TGCAGCGTTGAACCAGTGAAGGGGGTCTCTGGCTACACCTTC.

The V and J genes are TRBV28 and TRBJ2-7; D call uncertain. This CDR3 is 14 amino acids long. CDR1 MDHEN and CDR2 SYDVKM come from the germline V gene. Trimming removed 3 bases from V and 3 bases from J, with 12 bases in between. In nucleotides, the CDR3 is TGTGCCAGCAGTTTGCCCTCCGGTAGCTACGAGCAGTACTTC. As protein: CASSLPSGSYEQYF.

This clone was recorded only once. This chain links TRBV13 with TRBJ2-1, with 10 bases identical to TRBD2. CDR1 PRHDT and CDR2 FYEKMQ come from the germline V gene (reference sequence). This CDR3 is built from 14 residues. J gave up 11 bases and V 1 base, and 5 bases lay outside the gene matches. CDR3 amino acids: CASSLATLAGKQFF. CDR3 nucleotides: TGTGCCAGCAGCTTAGCCACACTAGCGGGGAAGCAGTTCTTC.

Only one count was recorded for this clone. V gene TRBV18 combines with J gene TRBJ1-5; no reliable D call. Germline V gene data show CDR1 as KGHSH and CDR2 as LQKENI. V gave up 3 bases and J gave up 1 base, with 4 bases separating them. The CDR3 contains 13 residues. CDR3 region: CASSPSSNQPQHF. DNA for the CDR3: TGTGCCAGCTCACCCTCGAGCAATCAGCCCCAGCATTTT.

Written as DNA, the CDR3 is TGTGCCTGGAGATCGGCGGCGAGTGAGGGCTACACCTTC. This sequence encodes CAWRSAASEGYTF. The rearrangement joins TRBV30 to TRBJ1-2; no clear D gene. The germline V gene has CDR1 GTSNPN and CDR2 SVGIG (reference sequence). The CDR3 is 13 residues long. V was trimmed by 3 bases and J by 8 bases, leaving 16 bases between them. Supplemented by reference TRBV30 and TRBJ1-2, the full variable domain reads SQTIHQWPATLVQPVGSPLSLECTVEGTSNPNLYWYRQAAGRGLQLLFYSVGIGQISSEVPQNLSASRPQDRQFILSSKKLLLSDSGFYLCAWRSAASEGYTFGSGTRLTVV.

This chain links TRBV4-3 with TRBJ1-6, with D perhaps TRBD1 (6 bases). CDR1 is LGHNA, CDR2 YSLEER, per germline. V lost 4 bases and J 7 bases, leaving 14 bases between the germline ends. This CDR3 region has 15 residues. The CDR3 sequence: CASSPWGGGNSPLHF. CDR3 bases: TGCGCCAGCAGCCCCTGGGGGGGCGGGAATTCACCCCTCCACTTT.

The rearrangement joins TRBV29-1 to TRBJ2-7; 7 bases are shared with TRBD1. Germline loops: CDR1 SQVTM, CDR2 ANQGSEA. CDR3 size: 14 residues. After removal of 0 bases from V and 1 base from J, the junction contained 3 bases not matched to a gene. CDR3 coding DNA: TGCAGCGTTGAAGATCCGGGACAGTCCTACGAGCAGTACTTC. It is translated as CSVEDPGQSYEQYF.

The V call is TRBV28, the J call TRBJ2-2; D remains unclear. CDR1 is MDHEN, CDR2 SYDVKM, per germline. With 5 bases removed from V and 3 bases from J, the gap between germline ends came to 10 bases. The CDR3 loop spans 14 amino acids. The CDR3 reads CASSIYRDTGELFF. Here the CDR3 DNA reads TGTGCCAGCAGTATCTACAGAGACACCGGGGAGCTGTTTTTT.

This sequence joins TRBV12-3 or TRBV12-4 and TRBJ1-2, with D maybe TRBD1 (6 bases). The length of the CDR3 is 13 residues. With 0 bases removed from V and 9 bases from J, the gap between germline ends came to 11 bases. The CDR3 nucleotides read TGTGCCAGCAGTTTAGCAGGGGGAGGGAGCTACACCTTC. Its translation: CASSLAGGGSYTF.

The J gene is TRBJ2-2, the V gene TRBV25-1, with D unresolved. With 0 bases removed from V and 1 base from J, the gap between germline ends came to 9 bases. The CDR3 totals 16 residues. CDR1 MGHDK and CDR2 SYGVNS come from the germline V gene. The CDR3 sequence is CASSEYFQENTGELFF. In DNA, the CDR3 is TGTGCCAGCAGTGAATATTTCCAGGAGAACACCGGGGAGCTGTTTTTT.

The V and J genes are TRBV7-9 and TRBJ2-1; D possibly corresponds to TRBD1 (5 bases). The CDR3 spans 14 residues. Germline V CDR1 and CDR2: SEHNR, FQNEAQ (reference sequence). V lost 4 bases and J 3 bases, leaving 10 bases between the germline ends. CDR3 amino acids: CASSSGQHYNEQFF. Here the CDR3 DNA reads TGTGCCAGCAGCTCCGGACAACACTACAATGAGCAGTTCTTC.

The V call is TRBV30, the J call TRBJ2-7; 9 bases agree with TRBD2. The CDR3 has 13 amino acids. J gave up 4 bases and V 8 bases, and 9 bases lay outside the gene matches. Germline V CDR1 and CDR2: GTSNPN, SVGIG (reference sequence). This CDR3 is CAGLGGGAYEQYF. In DNA form, the CDR3 reads TGTGCCGGACTAGGCGGGGGGGCATACGAGCAGTACTTC.

The chain combines TRBV3-1 (or the pseudogene TRBV3-2) with TRBJ2-3; maybe TRBD1 (5 bases). The CDR3 runs to 16 residues. Trimming cost V 4 bases and J 2 bases, with 16 bases left between them. Per the germline V gene, CDR1 is LGHDT and CDR2 is YNNKEL (reference sequence). The CDR3 DNA reads as TGTGCCAGCAGCCGCCGGAAGCAGGGAAACACAGATACGCAGTATTTT. The encoded protein is CASSRRKQGNTDTQYF.

The CDR3: CASSLRDSTEKLFF. The DNA of the CDR3 is TGTGCCAGCAGCTTGAGGGACAGCACCGAAAAACTGTTTTTT. V gene TRBV5-4 combines with J gene TRBJ1-4, with TRBD1 matching 7 bases. CDR3 length equals 14 residues. CDR1 SGHNT and CDR2 YYREEE come from the germline V gene (reference sequence). The trim removed 1 base at V and 8 bases at J, leaving 5 bases unmatched. The full variable domain, rest sourced from reference TRBV5-4 and TRBJ1-4, is ETGVTQSPTHLIKTRGQQVTLRCSSQSGHNTVSWYQQALGQGPQFIFQYYREEENGRGNFPPRFSGLQFPNYSSELNVNALELDDSALYLCASSLRDSTEKLFFGSGTQLSVL.

The chain links TRBV6-1 to TRBJ1-6; D call uncertain. From germline, CDR1 is MNHNS and CDR2 SASEGT. This CDR3 region has 14 residues. Trimming pared 3 bases from V and 9 bases from J, leaving 12 bases between. DNA for the CDR3: TGTGCCAGCAGTGATCTGGCTAGTAGTTCACCCCTCCACTTT. Protein: CASSDLASSSPLHF.

In this sample, this clone turned up once. The J gene is TRBJ2-1, the V gene TRBV27, with 10 bases aligning to TRBD2. Germline CDR1 reads MNHEY; CDR2 reads SMNVEV (reference sequence). The CDR3 contains 14 residues. V was pared by 6 bases and J by 7 bases, with 6 bases of the junction left unmatched. The CDR3 sequence: CASRTATSGNEQFF. The CDR3, as DNA: TGTGCCAGCAGGACAGCGACTAGCGGGAATGAGCAGTTCTTC.

The CDR3 sequence is CASSRGRQVEYEKLFF. As DNA, the CDR3 is TGTGCCAGCAGCCGTGGGAGGCAGGTTGAGTATGAAAAACTGTTTTTT. V and J are TRBV11-2 and TRBJ1-4; D is undetermined. The germline CDR1 and CDR2 sequences are SGHAT and FQNNGV. CDR3 length: 16 amino acids. Trimming shortened V by 5 bases and J by 6 bases, and 19 bases separated the two germline ends.

The chain has TRBV7-9 and TRBJ1-1; no clear D. In germline, CDR1 is SEHNR, CDR2 FQNEAQ (reference sequence). CDR3 length equals 15 residues. Deletions cut 5 bases from V and 7 bases from J, with 20 bases between. CDR3 nucleotide sequence: TGTGCCAGCAGCAAAGCGACCGGGTGGTTGAGTGAAGCTTTCTTT. Protein sequence: CASSKATGWLSEAFF.

The chain combines TRBV29-1 with TRBJ2-7; 10 bases align to TRBD1. Germline loops: CDR1 SQVTM, CDR2 ANQGSEA. CDR3 size: 12 residues. J lost 3 bases, V lost 5 bases, and 1 base had no gene match. The CDR3 is CSVWTGGYEQYF. The CDR3, as DNA: TGCAGCGTTTGGACAGGGGGCTACGAGCAGTACTTC.

The J gene is TRBJ2-3, the V gene TRBV2; the D gene is possibly TRBD2 (7 bases). The V gene lost 0 bases and the J gene lost 11 bases, with 24 bases spanning the gap. The CDR3 spans 17 residues. Germline V gene sequence: CDR1 SNHLY, CDR2 FYNNEI. The CDR3 nucleotides are TGTGCCAGCAGTGAAGCGCCAGCCCCCGGGACTAAAGGGGGGCAGTATTTT. Its translation: CASSEAPAPGTKGGQYF.

With regard to this clone: Different DNA sequences within this sample yield the same CDR3. The rearrangement joins TRBV27 to TRBJ1-1; tentative D call: TRBD1 (5 bases). V was shortened by 2 bases and J by 5 bases, with 12 bases between the two germline ends. The CDR3 is 14 amino acids. CDR1 and CDR2 from the germline V gene are MNHEY and SMNVEV (reference sequence). The CDR3 sequence: CASSLRGGVTEAFF. The CDR3 nucleotides are TGTGCCAGCAGTTTAAGGGGCGGCGTGACTGAAGCTTTCTTT.

This clone was detected only a few times. The rearrangement links TRBV7-9 to TRBJ1-2; TRBD1 is a possible D gene (6 bases). Germline V gene data show CDR1 as SEHNR and CDR2 as FQNEAQ (reference sequence). Trimming cost V 2 bases and J 0 bases, with 16 bases left between them. This CDR3 region has 17 residues. DNA of the CDR3: TGTGCCAGCAGCTTACCCTGGACAGCTGAAGCTAACTATGGCTACACCTTC. This sequence encodes CASSLPWTAEANYGYTF. Filled out from reference TRBV7-9 and TRBJ1-2, the complete variable domain reads DTGVSQNPRHKITKRGQNVTFRCDPISEHNRLYWYRQTLGQGPEFLTYFQNEAQLEKSRLLSDRFSAERPKGSFSTLEIQRTEQGDSAMYLCASSLPWTAEANYGYTFGSGTRLTVV.

This chain uses TRBV6-5 with TRBJ2-1; no clear D gene. The CDR3 has 13 residues. The germline V and J ends were trimmed by 6 bases and 4 bases, with 10 bases remaining between them. Germline lookup yields CDR1 MNHEY and CDR2 SVGAGI. The CDR3, as DNA: TGTGCCAGCAGAGGAGAATGGTACAATGAGCAGTTCTTC. Its translation is CASRGEWYNEQFF.